In its sample, the clone carrying this T cell receptor beta chain was seen once. Its target is not known. The entry originates in a study of shared clonotypes between healthy human individuals. Study-level background: There were three CD4 naive, three CD4 memory, two CD8 naive and one CD8 memory plates per donor.

V trimming: 4 bases; J trimming: 7 bases; junction bases outside the gene matches: 16. Germline V CDR1 and CDR2: MNHEY, SMNVEV (reference sequence). The CDR3 covers 17 residues. Genomic DNA from each subset was divided evenly over several immunoSEQ plates. Libraries were prepared by immunoSEQ multiplex PCR; TCRdb keeps only in-frame clonotypes and omits some of them. The data hold 1,400,000 or so clones, with about 98.5% observed a single time. Study-level results: Relative to memory subsets, naive subsets generally showed larger estimated richness.

CD4+ cell separation produced CD45RA+ naive and CD45RA-negative memory subsets. Material: naive CD4+ T cells sorted from blood. Subset: CD45RA+ positively selected. This TCR came from a man aged 30-40 years in good health. This chain connects TRBV27 to TRBJ1-5, with 7 nucleotides matching TRBD1. CDR3 bases: TGTGCCAGCAGTTCCTTACAGGGGATTCAGGCAATACAGCCCCAGCATTTT. It specifies CASSSLQGIQAIQPQHF.